This section outlines one T cell receptor beta chain sequence together with its context. The antigen is unknown. TCRdb reprocessed the RT-PCR reads via MiXCR and lists one record per CDR3 protein. The sample contains under 800,000 distinct CDR3 sequences, approximately 13% of which appear only once. The data stem from a study of response to subunit inactivated influenza vaccine. The study's findings and limits: The authors proposed limited new T cell recruitment per seasonal influenza vaccination.

V shed 1 base, J shed 2 bases, and the junction held 6 bases outside the gene matches. CDR1 and CDR2 (germline): LNHNV, YYDKDF (reference sequence). CDR3 length: 17 amino acids. The V and J genes are TRBV15 and TRBJ2-4; 9 bases map to TRBD2. Sequenced material: PBMCs from blood, taken 14 to 15 days before vaccination. The source is a man aged 50-60 years who received an inactivated influenza vaccine. The CDR3 DNA follows: TGTGCCACCAGCAGAGGGGAGAGCGGGGGGCCCAAAAACATTCAGTACTTC. It translates to CATSRGESGGPKNIQYF.